A selection of T cell receptor beta chains follows, all from one sample in a study of T cell repertoires in cytomegalovirus infection. Their antigens remain unidentified. MiXCR, applied by TCRdb to the reads, yields one record per CDR3 protein. The data contain about 140,000 distinct CDR3 sequences, more than 30% of them singletons. The specimen was CD8+ T cells from cultured PBMCs, collected from culture after CMV antigen stimulation. Receptors were obtained from a human donor in good health (CMV status not recorded). Some clones in this sample may be carry-over from other donors' samples. Each CDR3 is given with its conserved first and last residue. Each record gives: V gene, J gene, clone size, D gene, CDR3 DNA, CDR3 protein. A D gene is named only where the DNA matches it firmly. The size entry is marked missing in some rows and otherwise reads once, few, many or a size class.

>TRBV19|TRBJ1-1|few|.
TGTGCCAGTAGTACCCTAGGGGGGGCCACTGAAGCTTTCTTT
CASSTLGGATEAFF
>TRBV27|TRBJ1-1|few|.
TGTGCCAGCAGTTTATCGACAGAGCCGAAGAACACTGAAGCTTTCTTT
CASSLSTEPKNTEAFF
>TRBV5-6|TRBJ2-7|.|.
TGTGCCAGCAGCTTGCTGGACAGCCACGAGCAGTACTTC
CASSLLDSHEQYF
>TRBV6-2/TRBV6-3|TRBJ2-7|.|.
TGTGCCAGCAGTTCGTTTAATTACGAGCAGTACTTC
CASSSFNYEQYF
>TRBV12-3/TRBV12-4|TRBJ1-5|.|.
TGTGCCAGCAGTTTTACAGGGAGTTGGGAGCCCCAGCATTTT
CASSFTGSWEPQHF
>TRBV7-8|TRBJ2-1|.|TRBD2
TGTGCCAGCAGCTTAGCGAATAGCGGGGGGGTTTACAATGAGCAGTTCTTC
CASSLANSGGVYNEQFF
>TRBV7-9|TRBJ2-1|many|.
TGTGCCAGCAGCTCAAACACAGGGCAGTCCTACAATGAGCAGTTCTTC
CASSSNTGQSYNEQFF
>TRBV2|TRBJ2-3|.|TRBD2
TGTGCCAGCAGGGGGACTAGCGGAAGCACAGATACGCAGTATTTT
CASRGTSGSTDTQYF
>TRBV2|TRBJ2-1|few|.
TGTGCCACTACAGGGTCCCGAAGGACCTACAATGAGCAGTTCTTC
CATTGSRRTYNEQFF
>TRBV20-1|TRBJ1-1|.|.
TGCAGTGCAAGAGCGATGACAGAATCCCTGGAAGCTTTCTTT
CSARAMTESLEAFF
>TRBV12-3/TRBV12-4|TRBJ2-2|many|TRBD2
TGTGCCAGCAGTTTACGGGGGGGGGCCGGGCACACCGGGGAGCTGTTTTTT
CASSLRGGAGHTGELFF
>TRBV20-1|TRBJ2-7|.|.
TGCAGTGCTAGAGACCGACTGGGGGTGCTCGACTACGAGCAGTACTTC
CSARDRLGVLDYEQYF
>TRBV2|TRBJ2-7|.|.
TGTGCCAGCATCAGGGGGGCGTCCTACGAGCAGTACTTC
CASIRGASYEQYF
>TRBV7-6|TRBJ1-1|few|.
TGTGCCAGCAGCTTATCGACAGGAGAAGGGACTGAAGCTTTCTTT
CASSLSTGEGTEAFF
>TRBV6-5|TRBJ2-2|.|.
TGTGCCAGCAGTTACCAGGAGGCGAATACCGGGGAGCTGTTTTTT
CASSYQEANTGELFF
>TRBV25-1|TRBJ1-2|.|TRBD1
TGTGCCAGCAGTGCTCCGGACAGGGGAAATACTGGCTACACCTTC
CASSAPDRGNTGYTF
>TRBV19|TRBJ2-7|.|.
TGTGCCAGTAGTATAGGAGGCAGCTACGAGCAGTACTTC
CASSIGGSYEQYF
>TRBV4-1|TRBJ2-6|.|.
TGCGCCAGCAGCCGAGAGACAGGTAACTCTGGGGCCAACGTCCTGACTTTC
CASSRETGNSGANVLTF
>TRBV4-1|TRBJ1-6|few|TRBD1
TGCGCCAGCAGCCAAGTGGCAGGGGGAAGTTCACCCCTCCACTTT
CASSQVAGGSSPLHF
>TRBV27|TRBJ1-1|few|.
TGTGCCAGCAAACTCGGAAAGAACACTGAAGCTTTCTTT
CASKLGKNTEAFF
>TRBV7-9|TRBJ2-1|.|.
TGTGCCAGCCTTAGCGAGAGCTCCTACAATGAGCAGTTCTTC
CASLSESSYNEQFF
>TRBV6-6|TRBJ1-5|.|TRBD1
TGTGCCAGCGGGACAGGGGGGACCTATAGCAATCAGCCCCAGCATTTT
CASGTGGTYSNQPQHF
>TRBV6-1|TRBJ2-2|few|.
TGTGCCAGCAGTCCCTTGGCGGGTGGCACCGGGGAGCTGTTTTTT
CASSPLAGGTGELFF
>TRBV7-9|TRBJ1-2|.|TRBD1
TGTGCCAGCAGCCCCCACAGGGGTGGATATGGCTACACCTTC
CASSPHRGGYGYTF
>TRBV2|TRBJ2-7|few|.
TGTGCCAGCAGTGGTGACGGAGTTTCCTACGAGCAGTACTTC
CASSGDGVSYEQYF
>TRBV27|TRBJ1-1|many|.
TGTGCCAGCATGTTCCTTTGGGGTAACACTGAAGCTTTCTTT
CASMFLWGNTEAFF
>TRBV7-2|TRBJ2-7|few|.
TGTGCCAGCAGCGACAGGGAGGGAACACTGTACGAGCAGTACTTC
CASSDREGTLYEQYF
>TRBV5-6|TRBJ2-3|few|.
TGTGCCAGCAGCTTGGGGACCTTACCCTATGATCTACAGTATTTT
CASSLGTLPYDLQYF
>TRBV19|TRBJ2-1|few|.
TGTGCCAGTAGGTCAATAGAAGAGCAGTTCTTC
CASRSIEEQFF
>TRBV5-6|TRBJ2-7|few|TRBD1
TGTGCCAGCAGCTTCGGGGGACAGGTTTACGAGCAGTACTTC
CASSFGGQVYEQYF
>TRBV6-5|TRBJ2-7|.|.
TGTGCCAGCAGTTACGGGAGTACCTACGAGCAGTACTTC
CASSYGSTYEQYF
>TRBV7-9|TRBJ2-7|many|.
TGTGCCAGCAGCTCAACAGAAAGCGAGCAGTACTTC
CASSSTESEQYF
>TRBV28|TRBJ1-5|many|TRBD1
TGTGCCAGCACCCTCCACGGACAGGGGGCGAATCAGCCCCAGCATTTT
CASTLHGQGANQPQHF
>TRBV2|TRBJ2-1|few|.
TGTGCCAGCAGAGGGGCCACCTACAATGAGCAGTTCTTC
CASRGATYNEQFF
>TRBV9|TRBJ2-6|.|.
TGTGCCAGCAGCTCTGGGGCCAACGTCCTGACTTTC
CASSSGANVLTF
>TRBV6-6|TRBJ1-1|.|.
TGTGCCAGCACCCTATCTCCGGGGGCGCGGACTGTAGCTTTCTTT
CASTLSPGARTVAFF
>TRBV6-6|TRBJ2-1|.|TRBD1
TGTGCCAGCAGTGGGGACAGGGTATCGGGTGAGCAGTTCTTC
CASSGDRVSGEQFF
>TRBV29-1|TRBJ2-1|.|.
TGCAGCGTTGATCACCGCGGGAATGAGCAGTTCTTC
CSVDHRGNEQFF
>TRBV7-9|TRBJ2-2|few|.
TGTGCCAGCAGCTTATTGGGACACAACACCGGGGAGCTGTTTTTT
CASSLLGHNTGELFF
>TRBV30|TRBJ1-1|.|TRBD1
TGTGCCTGGAGGACAGGGGGGCAGAACACTGAAGCTTTCTTT
CAWRTGGQNTEAFF
>TRBV14|TRBJ2-1|few|TRBD1
TGTGCCAGCAGCCAGAGACAGGGGTACCTTTACAATGAGCAGTTCTTC
CASSQRQGYLYNEQFF
>TRBV20-1|TRBJ1-1|.|.
TGCAGTGCCTTGGCCATGGTGGGGTACACTGAAGCTTTCTTT
CSALAMVGYTEAFF
>TRBV19|TRBJ2-2|many|.
TGTGCCAGTAGTATAGCTACAGCCAGCACCGGGGAGCTGTTTTTT
CASSIATASTGELFF
>TRBV29-1|TRBJ1-1|.|TRBD1
TGCAGCGCTAGGCGCCTCGGGACAGGGGATTTTGAAGCTTTCTTT
CSARRLGTGDFEAFF
>TRBV7-9|TRBJ1-1|.|TRBD1
TGTGCCAGCAGCAAGACAGGGACTAGTTACACTGAAGCTTTCTTT
CASSKTGTSYTEAFF
>TRBV4-1|TRBJ2-7|few|.
TGCGCCAGCAGCTCCGGACAGGGAGGGACCTACGAGCAGTACTTC
CASSSGQGGTYEQYF
>TRBV2|TRBJ1-4|.|.
TGTGCCGTAAGAACAGGGATGGTTAATGAAAAACTGTTTTTT
CAVRTGMVNEKLFF
>TRBV12-3/TRBV12-4|TRBJ2-1|few|TRBD2
TGTGCCAGCAGACCAAGCGGGGGGGCGAGGAATGAGCAGTTCTTC
CASRPSGGARNEQFF
>TRBV9|TRBJ1-2|.|TRBD1
TGTGCCAGCAGCGGTAGAGGGGACAGCTACCCTGGCTATGGCTACACCTTC
CASSGRGDSYPGYGYTF
>TRBV7-6|TRBJ1-1|.|TRBD1
TGTGCCAGCAGCAGACCCGGGACAGGGGACGCTTTCTTT
CASSRPGTGDAFF
>TRBV29-1|TRBJ2-5|few|.
TGCAGCGTCCTCCCGGGGAACCAAGAGACCCAGTACTTC
CSVLPGNQETQYF